There are a few counts of the clone carrying this T cell receptor beta chain. As yet, its antigen is unknown. The data are from a study of cytomegalovirus exposure and HLA in healthy donors. The PCR had 60 Vbeta and 13 Jbeta primers. As processed by the authors: Approximately 11 million of tens of millions of unique TCR beta chains were shared, per a later count. Sequencing used immunoSEQ multiplex PCR; TCRdb keeps in-frame clones, though not all of them. The DNA was the basis for D and trimming; V, J and clone size are from that table. Altogether fewer than 150,000 clones are present, over 60% being singletons, with the ten largest covering 4.5% to 6%. Study-level findings and limits: Within a later analysis, the majority of CMV-associated TCR beta chains appeared HLA-restricted. Within an earlier analysis, most TCR beta V segments proved productive either about 90% or about 30% of the time. It was 150 to 200 TCR beta chains that were listed as cytomegalovirus-associated.

CDR3 length equals 14 residues. Trimming left V 0 bases short and J 5 bases short, with 11 bases between. Germline V gene lookup returns CDR1 SGHRS and CDR2 YFSETQ. Material: PBMCs. This sequence was found in a woman between 50 and 59 years old in good health and CMV-seronegative. The J gene is TRBJ2-5, the V gene TRBV5-1, with D tentatively TRBD2 (5 bases). For the CDR3, the DNA is TGCGCCAGCAGCTTGGGTCTAAGAGGGGAGACCCAGTACTTC. Translated: CASSLGLRGETQYF.